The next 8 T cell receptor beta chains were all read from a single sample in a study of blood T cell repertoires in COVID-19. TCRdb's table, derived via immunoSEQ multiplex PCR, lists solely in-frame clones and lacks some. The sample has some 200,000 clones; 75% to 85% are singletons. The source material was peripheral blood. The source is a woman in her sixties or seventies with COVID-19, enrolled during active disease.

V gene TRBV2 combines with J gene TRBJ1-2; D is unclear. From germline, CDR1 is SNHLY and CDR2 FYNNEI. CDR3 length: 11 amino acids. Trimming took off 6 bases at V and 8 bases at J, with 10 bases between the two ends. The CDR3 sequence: CASSRERGYTF. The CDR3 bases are TGTGCCAGCAGCCGGGAGAGGGGCTACACCTTC.

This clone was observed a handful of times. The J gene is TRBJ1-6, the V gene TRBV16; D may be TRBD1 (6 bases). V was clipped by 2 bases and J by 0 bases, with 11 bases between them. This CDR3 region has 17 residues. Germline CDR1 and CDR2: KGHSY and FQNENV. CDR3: CASSQLTGPSYNSPLHF. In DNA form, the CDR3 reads TGTGCCAGCAGCCAACTTACAGGGCCCTCCTATAATTCACCCCTCCACTTT.

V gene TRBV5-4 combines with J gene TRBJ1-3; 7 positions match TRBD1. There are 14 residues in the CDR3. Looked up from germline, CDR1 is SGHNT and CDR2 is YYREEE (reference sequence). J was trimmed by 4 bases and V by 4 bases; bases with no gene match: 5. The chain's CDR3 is CASSPGTVGNTIYF. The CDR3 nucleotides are TGTGCCAGCAGCCCGGGGACAGTCGGAAACACCATATATTTT. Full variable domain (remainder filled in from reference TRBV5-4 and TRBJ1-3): ETGVTQSPTHLIKTRGQQVTLRCSSQSGHNTVSWYQQALGQGPQFIFQYYREEENGRGNFPPRFSGLQFPNYSSELNVNALELDDSALYLCASSPGTVGNTIYFGEGSWLTVV.

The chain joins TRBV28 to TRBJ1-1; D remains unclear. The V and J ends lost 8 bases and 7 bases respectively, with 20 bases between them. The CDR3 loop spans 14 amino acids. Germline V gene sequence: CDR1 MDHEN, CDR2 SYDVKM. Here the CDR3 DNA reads TGTGCCAGCCAGACATTGAAATATACCAGTGAAGCTTTCTTT. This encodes CASQTLKYTSEAFF.

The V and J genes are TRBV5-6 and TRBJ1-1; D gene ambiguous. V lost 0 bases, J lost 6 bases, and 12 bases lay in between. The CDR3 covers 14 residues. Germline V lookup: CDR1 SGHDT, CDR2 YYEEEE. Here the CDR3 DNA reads TGTGCCAGCAGCTTGGTAGGGAGAACTGCTGAAGCTTTCTTT. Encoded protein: CASSLVGRTAEAFF.

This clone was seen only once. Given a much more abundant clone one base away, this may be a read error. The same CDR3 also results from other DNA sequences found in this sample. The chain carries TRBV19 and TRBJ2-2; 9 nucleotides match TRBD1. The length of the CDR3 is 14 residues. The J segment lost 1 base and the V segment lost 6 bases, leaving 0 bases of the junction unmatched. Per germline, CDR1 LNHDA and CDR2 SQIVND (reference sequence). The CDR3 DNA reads TGTGCCAGTAGGGACAGGGGGAACACCGGGGAGCTGTTTTTT. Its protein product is CASRDRGNTGELFF.

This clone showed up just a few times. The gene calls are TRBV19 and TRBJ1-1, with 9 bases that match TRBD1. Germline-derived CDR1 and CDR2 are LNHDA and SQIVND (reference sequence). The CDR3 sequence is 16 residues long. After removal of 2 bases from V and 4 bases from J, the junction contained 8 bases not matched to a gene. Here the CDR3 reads CASSIPGTGSTTEAFF. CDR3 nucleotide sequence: TGTGCCAGTAGTATACCCGGGACAGGGTCGACCACTGAAGCTTTCTTT.

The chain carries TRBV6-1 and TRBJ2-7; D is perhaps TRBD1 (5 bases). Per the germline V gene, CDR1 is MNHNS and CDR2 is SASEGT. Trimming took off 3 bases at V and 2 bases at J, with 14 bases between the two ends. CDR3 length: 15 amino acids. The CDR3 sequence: CASSDRVSPPYEQYF. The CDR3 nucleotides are TGTGCCAGCAGTGACAGGGTCTCACCCCCCTACGAGCAGTACTTC.